These 19 T cell receptor beta chains were all obtained from the same sample, sequenced in a study of CD8+CD57+ T cells in acquired aplastic anemia. Genomic DNA provided the template from which TCR beta VDJ and CDR3 profiles were obtained. TCRdb called the reads again in MiXCR, with one record for every CDR3 protein. Of about 240,000 distinct CDR3 sequences detected, more than 40% appear once; the ten largest clones hold 7.8%. Selection for sequencing was limited to patients who had shown CD8+CD57+ cell expansion by flow cytometry. Source material: sorted CD4+, CD8+, or CD8+CD57+ T cells (not recorded which) from PBMCs. These receptors all stem from a human donor with aplastic anemia.

The J gene is TRBJ1-5, the V gene TRBV20-1; D perhaps matches TRBD1 (6 bases). CDR3 size: 15 residues. Per the germline V gene, CDR1 is DFQATT and CDR2 is SNEGSKA (reference sequence). Trimming stripped 6 bases from V and 0 bases from J, with 15 bases between. This CDR3 reads CSASRTDYSNQPQHF. The CDR3 DNA follows: TGCAGTGCCAGTCGGACAGATTATAGCAATCAGCCCCAGCATTTT.

V usage is TRBV15 and J usage is TRBJ2-1, with 7 positions matching TRBD1. Germline CDR1 LNHNV, CDR2 YYDKDF (reference sequence). V gave up 1 base and J gave up 8 bases; unmatched junction bases: 2. The CDR3 totals 13 residues. CDR3 region: CATSRATGDEQFF. The CDR3 region has the DNA TGTGCCACCAGCAGAGCTACAGGGGATGAGCAGTTCTTC.

This rearrangement joins TRBV11-3 to TRBJ1-1; D is perhaps TRBD1 (5 bases). Germline loops: CDR1 SGHNT, CDR2 YENEEA. The CDR3 is 13 residues long. V was trimmed by 5 bases and J by 4 bases, leaving 11 bases between them. The CDR3 loop is CASSPRGSTEAFF. Written as DNA, the CDR3 is TGTGCCAGCAGCCCGCGGGGGAGCACTGAAGCTTTCTTT.

Note on this clonotype: One end of the junction is discordant with germline, which a read error may explain. The chain employs TRBV19 and TRBJ2-7; no firm D call. The CDR3 is 15 residues long. In germline, CDR1 is LNHDA, CDR2 SQIVND (reference sequence). CDR3 in DNA: TGTGCAAGTAGTATAGGCACAGCGAGTTCCTACGAGCAGTACTTC. This translates into CASSIGTASSYEQYF.

This clonotype was seen a few times. The chain is built from TRBV5-5 and TRBJ2-7; 8 bases align to TRBD1. This CDR3 has 15 residues. Unmatched junction bases numbered 5, after V lost 3 bases and J lost 0 bases. CDR1 and CDR2 (germline): SGHKS, YYEKEE (reference sequence). CDR3 region: CASSSKDRGSYEQYF. In nucleotides, the CDR3 is TGTGCCAGCAGCTCCAAAGACAGGGGCTCCTACGAGCAGTACTTC.

The chain couples TRBV28 to TRBJ1-1; the D is unclear. Trimming took 6 bases from V and 0 from J, leaving 11 bases between them. There are 14 residues in the CDR3. From germline, CDR1 is MDHEN and CDR2 SYDVKM. CDR3 loop: CASSSRTVNTEAFF. The CDR3 bases are TGTGCCAGCAGCTCGCGAACGGTGAACACTGAAGCTTTCTTT.

In the case of this clonotype: This may be a read error: a much more frequent sequence differs by one nucleotide. The chain couples TRBV5-1 to TRBJ1-1, with TRBD1 matching over 9 bases. V shed 7 bases and J 5 bases; nucleotides not matched to a gene: 12. The germline V gene has CDR1 SGHRS and CDR2 YFSETQ. The CDR3 extends over 15 amino acids. CDR3 sequence (DNA): TGCGCCAGCGGCACTGCCGGGACAGGGATGACTGAAGCTTTCTTT. As protein: CASGTAGTGMTEAFF.

This clonotype was observed a few times. The chain carries TRBV28 and TRBJ2-7; 8 bases map to TRBD2. CDR1 and CDR2 (germline): MDHEN, SYDVKM. V lost 2 bases, J lost 6 bases, and 3 bases stayed unmatched. The CDR3 spans 13 residues. This chain's CDR3 is CASSLAGGVEQYF. CDR3 DNA: TGTGCCAGCAGTTTAGCGGGAGGTGTCGAGCAGTACTTC.

On this clonotype itself: A much larger clone differs by one base, so this may be a read error. The gene calls are TRBV5-5 and TRBJ2-1; 11 bases map to TRBD2. This CDR3 comprises 15 residues. In germline, CDR1 is SGHKS, CDR2 YYEKEE (reference sequence). V was clipped by 4 bases and J by 10 bases; unmatched bases: 10. The CDR3 reads CASSPTSGSRREQFF. The CDR3 DNA reads as TGTGCCAGCAGCCCTACTAGCGGGAGTCGGCGGGAGCAGTTCTTC.

This clonotype occurred many times. The chain carries TRBV5-6 and TRBJ1-2, with a weak D call TRBD1 (5 bases). CDR3 length: 13 residues. The V end lost 4 bases, the J end lost 11 bases, and 18 bases lay between the germline ends. Germline loops: CDR1 SGHDT, CDR2 YYEEEE. In DNA form, the CDR3 reads TGTGCCAGCAGCCCGGGAGGGGCCCAACTATACACCTTC. Its protein product is CASSPGGAQLYTF. Full variable domain (missing parts from reference TRBV5-6 and TRBJ1-2): DAGVTQSPTHLIKTRGQQVTLRCSPKSGHDTVSWYQQALGQGPQFIFQYYEEEERQRGNFPDRFSGHQFPNYSSELNVNALLLGDSALYLCASSPGGAQLYTFGSGTRLTVV.

In this sample, this clonotype turned up many times. CDR3 sequence: CASSLASGSADTQYF. As DNA, the CDR3 is TGTGCCAGCAGCTTAGCTAGCGGGAGTGCAGATACGCAGTATTTT. The chain recombines TRBV7-9 with TRBJ2-3; 9 nucleotides align to TRBD2. The CDR3 length is 15 residues. Looked up from germline, CDR1 is SEHNR and CDR2 is FQNEAQ (reference sequence). J gave up 4 bases and V 0 bases, and 2 bases lay outside the gene matches.

In its sample, this clonotype was seen many times. V usage is TRBV6-2 or TRBV6-3 and J usage is TRBJ2-1, with D unresolved. The V end lost 5 bases, the J end lost 5 bases, and 13 bases lay between the germline ends. Germline V lookup: CDR1 MNHEY, CDR2 SVGEGT. CDR3 length equals 14 residues. CDR3 residues: CASSGSALHNEQFF. CDR3 sequence (DNA): TGTGCCAGCAGTGGAAGCGCGCTCCACAATGAGCAGTTCTTC.

The count of this clonotype is one. The gene calls are TRBV29-1 and TRBJ2-7; D possibly uses TRBD1 or TRBD2 (5 bases each). The V end lost 4 bases, the J end lost 6 bases, and 16 bases lay between the germline ends. Germline CDR1 is SQVTM and CDR2 is ANQGSEA. This CDR3 region has 13 residues. DNA of the CDR3: TGCAGCGTTGGATTAGTAGGGGCGGGCGAGCAGTACGTC. It codes for CSVGLVGAGEQYV.

Details on this clonotype: It is likely a read error, because the conserved phenylalanine at the end of the CDR3 is missing. The DNA is omitted, as the CDR3 cannot be located on it reliably, and the CDR3 follows TCRdb's listing. The chain couples TRBV7-6 to TRBJ2-5. Germline V gene lookup returns CDR1 SGHVS and CDR2 FNYEAQ. The CDR3 has 9 residues if both end residues are counted. The CDR3 is CASSLDYLQ.

As concerns this clonotype: No conserved phenylalanine or tryptophan is present at the end of the CDR3, so a read error is the likely explanation. J is TRBJ2-1 and V is TRBV30, with 8 nucleotides matching TRBD1. V shed 0 bases and J 8 bases; nucleotides not matched to a gene: 9. The CDR3 contains 15 residues. Germline CDR1 GTSNPN, CDR2 SVGIG (reference sequence). CDR3 in amino acids: CAWSVHPTGADEQFS. The CDR3 DNA sequence: TGTGCCTGGAGTGTCCACCCGACAGGGGCGGATGAGCAGTTCTCC.

The chain is built from TRBV2 and TRBJ2-7, with D possibly being TRBD1 (6 bases). The CDR3 is made up of 13 amino acids. CDR1 and CDR2 (germline): SNHLY, FYNNEI. Between the trimmed V and J ends, which lost 6 bases and 2 bases, there was a span of 11 bases. The CDR3 DNA reads as TGTGCCAGCAGCCTACAGGGTCCCTACGAGCAGTACTTC. Its protein product is CASSLQGPYEQYF.

The rearrangement joins TRBV9 to TRBJ2-7; TRBD1 matches 9 bases. The CDR3 runs 14 residues. Germline assignment: CDR1 SGDLS and CDR2 YYNGEE. V was pared by 3 bases and J by 5 bases, with 6 bases of the junction left unmatched. The CDR3 is CASSERQGVDEQYF. In nucleotides, the CDR3 is TGTGCCAGCAGCGAGAGACAGGGGGTCGACGAGCAGTACTTC. The entire variable domain, with the rest obtained from reference TRBV9 and TRBJ2-7, is as follows: DSGVTQTPKHLITATGQRVTLRCSPRSGDLSVYWYQQSLDQGLQFLIQYYNGEERAKGNILERFSAQQFPDLHSELNLSSLELGDSALYFCASSERQGVDEQYFGPGTRLTVT.

The J gene is TRBJ2-7, the V gene TRBV25-1; perhaps D is TRBD1 or TRBD2 (5 bases each). The CDR3 sequence is 13 residues long. Germline CDR1 reads MGHDK; CDR2 reads SYGVNS. Trimming stripped 5 bases from V and 4 bases from J, with 12 bases between. The CDR3 coding sequence is TGTGCCAGCAGTTTCCGGGGACGTTACGAGCAGTACTTC. It is translated as CASSFRGRYEQYF.

The CDR3 sequence is CASSVTGTSGYEQYF. The CDR3 nucleotides are TGTGCCAGCAGCGTAACCGGGACTAGCGGTTACGAGCAGTACTTC. The genes are TRBV9 and TRBJ2-7; TRBD2 aligns across 11 bases. Germline-derived CDR1 and CDR2 are SGDLS and YYNGEE. V lost 1 base, J lost 4 bases, and 4 bases stayed unmatched. This CDR3 is 15 amino acids long.